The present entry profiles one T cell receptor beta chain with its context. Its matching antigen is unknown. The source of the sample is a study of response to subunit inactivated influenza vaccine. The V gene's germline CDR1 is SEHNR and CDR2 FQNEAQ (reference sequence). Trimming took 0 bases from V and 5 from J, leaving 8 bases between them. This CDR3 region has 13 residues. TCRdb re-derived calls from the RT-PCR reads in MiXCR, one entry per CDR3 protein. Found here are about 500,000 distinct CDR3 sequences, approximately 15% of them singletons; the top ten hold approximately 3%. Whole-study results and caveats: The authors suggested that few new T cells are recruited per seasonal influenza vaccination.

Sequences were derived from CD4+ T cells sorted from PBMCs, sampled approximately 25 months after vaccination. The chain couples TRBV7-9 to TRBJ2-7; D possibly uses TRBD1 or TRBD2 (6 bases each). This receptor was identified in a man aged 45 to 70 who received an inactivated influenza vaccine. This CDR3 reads CASSLAGGDEQYF. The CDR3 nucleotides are TGTGCCAGCAGCTTAGCGGGGGGCGACGAGCAGTACTTC.